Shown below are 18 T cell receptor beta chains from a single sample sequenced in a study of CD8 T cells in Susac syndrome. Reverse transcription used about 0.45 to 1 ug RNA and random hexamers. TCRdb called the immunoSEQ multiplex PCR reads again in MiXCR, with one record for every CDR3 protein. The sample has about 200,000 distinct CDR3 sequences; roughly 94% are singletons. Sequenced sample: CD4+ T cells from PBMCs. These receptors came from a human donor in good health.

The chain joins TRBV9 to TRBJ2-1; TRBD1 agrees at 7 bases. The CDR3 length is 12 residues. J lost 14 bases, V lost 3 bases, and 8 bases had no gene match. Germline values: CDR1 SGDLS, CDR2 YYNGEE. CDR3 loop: CASSAGTDSKFF. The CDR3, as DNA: TGTGCCAGCAGCGCAGGGACAGATAGTAAGTTCTTC.

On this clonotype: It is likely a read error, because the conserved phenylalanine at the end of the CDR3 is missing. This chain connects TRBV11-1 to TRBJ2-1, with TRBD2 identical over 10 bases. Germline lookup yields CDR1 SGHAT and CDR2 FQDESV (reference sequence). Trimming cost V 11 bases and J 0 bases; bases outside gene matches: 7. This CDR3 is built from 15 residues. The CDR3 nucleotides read TGTGCCGATTCCTCTAGCGGGAGCTCCTACAATGAGCAGTTCTCC. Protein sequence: CADSSSGSSYNEQFS.

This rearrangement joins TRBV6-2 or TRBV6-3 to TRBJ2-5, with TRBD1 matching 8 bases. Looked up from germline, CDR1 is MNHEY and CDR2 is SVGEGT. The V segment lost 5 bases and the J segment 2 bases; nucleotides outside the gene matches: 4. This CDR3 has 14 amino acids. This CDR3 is CASSTRTGQETQYF. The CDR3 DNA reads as TGTGCCAGCAGTACCCGGACAGGGCAAGAGACCCAGTACTTC.

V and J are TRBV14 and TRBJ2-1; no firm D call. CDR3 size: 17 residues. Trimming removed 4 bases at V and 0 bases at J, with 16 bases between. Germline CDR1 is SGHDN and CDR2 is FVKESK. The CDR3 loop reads CASSPSYPFISYNEQFF. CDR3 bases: TGTGCCAGCAGCCCCAGTTACCCCTTTATCTCCTACAATGAGCAGTTCTTC.

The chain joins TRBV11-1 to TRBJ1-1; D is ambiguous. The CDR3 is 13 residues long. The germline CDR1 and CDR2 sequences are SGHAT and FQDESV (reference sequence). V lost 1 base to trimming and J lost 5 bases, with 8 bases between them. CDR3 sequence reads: CASSLVLGTEAFF. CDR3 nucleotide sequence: TGTGCCAGCAGCTTAGTTCTCGGAACTGAAGCTTTCTTT.

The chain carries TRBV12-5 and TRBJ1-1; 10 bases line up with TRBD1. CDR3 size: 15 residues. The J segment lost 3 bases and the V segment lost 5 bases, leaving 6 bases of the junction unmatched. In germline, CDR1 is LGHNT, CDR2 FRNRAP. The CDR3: CASGTWTGGHTEAFF. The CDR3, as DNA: TGTGCTAGTGGTACTTGGACAGGGGGGCACACTGAAGCTTTCTTT.

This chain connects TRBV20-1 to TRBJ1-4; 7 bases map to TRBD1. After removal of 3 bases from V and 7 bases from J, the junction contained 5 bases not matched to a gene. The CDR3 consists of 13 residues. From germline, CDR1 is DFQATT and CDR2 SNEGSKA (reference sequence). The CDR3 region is CSASGQASEKLFF. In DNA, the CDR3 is TGCAGTGCTAGCGGACAGGCTAGTGAAAAACTGTTTTTT.

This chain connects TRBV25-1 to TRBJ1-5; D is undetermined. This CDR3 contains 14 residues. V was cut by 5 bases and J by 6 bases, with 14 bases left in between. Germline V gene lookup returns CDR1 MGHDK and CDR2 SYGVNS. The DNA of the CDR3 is TGTGCCAGCAGTTTGACGGGAAGTATTCAGCCCCAGCATTTT. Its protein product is CASSLTGSIQPQHF.

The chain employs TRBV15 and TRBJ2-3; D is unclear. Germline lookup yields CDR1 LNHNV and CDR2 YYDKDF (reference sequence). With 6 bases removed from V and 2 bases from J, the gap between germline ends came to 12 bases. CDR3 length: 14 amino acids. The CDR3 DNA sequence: TGTGCCACCAGATTCGGACGGTCCACAGATACGCAGTATTTT. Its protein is CATRFGRSTDTQYF.

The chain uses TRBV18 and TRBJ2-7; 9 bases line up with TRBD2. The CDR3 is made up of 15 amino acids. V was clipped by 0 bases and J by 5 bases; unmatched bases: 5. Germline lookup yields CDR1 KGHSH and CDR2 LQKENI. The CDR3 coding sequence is TGTGCCAGCTCACCACCGCTAGCGGGGTCGCACGAGCAGTACTTC. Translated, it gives CASSPPLAGSHEQYF.

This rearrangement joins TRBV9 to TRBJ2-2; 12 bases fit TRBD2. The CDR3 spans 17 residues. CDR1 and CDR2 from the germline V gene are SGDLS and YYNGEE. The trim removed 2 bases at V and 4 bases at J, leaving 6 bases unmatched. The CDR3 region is CASSVLAGGHSTGELFF. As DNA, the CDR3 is TGTGCCAGCAGCGTGCTAGCGGGGGGGCATAGCACCGGGGAGCTGTTTTTT. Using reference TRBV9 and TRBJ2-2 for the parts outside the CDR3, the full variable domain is DSGVTQTPKHLITATGQRVTLRCSPRSGDLSVYWYQQSLDQGLQFLIQYYNGEERAKGNILERFSAQQFPDLHSELNLSSLELGDSALYFCASSVLAGGHSTGELFFGEGSRLTVL.

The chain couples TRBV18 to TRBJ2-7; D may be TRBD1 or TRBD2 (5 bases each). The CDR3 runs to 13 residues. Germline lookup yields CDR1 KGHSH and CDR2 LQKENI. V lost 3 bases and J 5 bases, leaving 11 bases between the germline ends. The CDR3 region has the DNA TGTGCCAGCTCACCGGGACCGGGGAACGAGCAGTACGTC. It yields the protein CASSPGPGNEQYV.

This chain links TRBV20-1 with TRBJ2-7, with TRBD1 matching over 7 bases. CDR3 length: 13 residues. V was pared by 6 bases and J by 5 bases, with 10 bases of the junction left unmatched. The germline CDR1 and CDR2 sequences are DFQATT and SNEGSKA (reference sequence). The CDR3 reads CSASTGTDHEQYV. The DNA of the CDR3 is TGCAGTGCGTCAACCGGGACAGACCACGAGCAGTACGTC.

CDR3 DNA sequence: TGTGCCAGTAGCATGACACCACGGTGGGGGGCTAATTCCCCTGAAGCTTTCTTT. This codes for CASSMTPRWGANSPEAFF. This sequence joins TRBV19 and TRBJ1-1; D possibly corresponds to TRBD1 (6 bases). The CDR3 spans 18 residues. The V end lost 6 bases, the J end lost 6 bases, and 29 bases lay between the germline ends. The germline gives CDR1 LNHDA, CDR2 SQIVND (reference sequence).

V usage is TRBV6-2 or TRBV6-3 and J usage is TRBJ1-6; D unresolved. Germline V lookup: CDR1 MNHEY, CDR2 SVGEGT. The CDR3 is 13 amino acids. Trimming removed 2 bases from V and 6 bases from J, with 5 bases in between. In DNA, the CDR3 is TGTGCCAGCAGTTACGCCCTTAATTCACCCCTCCACTTT. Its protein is CASSYALNSPLHF.

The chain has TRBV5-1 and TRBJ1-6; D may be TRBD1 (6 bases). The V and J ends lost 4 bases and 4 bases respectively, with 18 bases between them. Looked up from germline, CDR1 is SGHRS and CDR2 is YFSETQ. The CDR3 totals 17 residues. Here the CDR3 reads CASSPGRTASYNSPLHF. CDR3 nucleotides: TGCGCCAGCAGCCCCGGAAGGACAGCGTCATATAATTCACCCCTCCACTTT.

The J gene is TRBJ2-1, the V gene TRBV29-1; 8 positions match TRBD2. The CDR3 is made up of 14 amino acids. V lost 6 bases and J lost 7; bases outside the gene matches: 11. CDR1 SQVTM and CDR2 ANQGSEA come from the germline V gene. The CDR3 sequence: CSVPGLGVGNEQFF. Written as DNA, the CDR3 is TGCAGCGTCCCGGGACTAGGGGTCGGAAATGAGCAGTTCTTC.

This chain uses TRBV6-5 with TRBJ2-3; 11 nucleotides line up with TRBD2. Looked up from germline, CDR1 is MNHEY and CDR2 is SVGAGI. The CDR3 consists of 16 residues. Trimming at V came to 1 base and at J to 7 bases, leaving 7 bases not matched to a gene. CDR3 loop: CASSYWGTSGRHTQYF. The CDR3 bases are TGTGCCAGCAGTTACTGGGGAACTAGCGGGAGACATACGCAGTATTTT.